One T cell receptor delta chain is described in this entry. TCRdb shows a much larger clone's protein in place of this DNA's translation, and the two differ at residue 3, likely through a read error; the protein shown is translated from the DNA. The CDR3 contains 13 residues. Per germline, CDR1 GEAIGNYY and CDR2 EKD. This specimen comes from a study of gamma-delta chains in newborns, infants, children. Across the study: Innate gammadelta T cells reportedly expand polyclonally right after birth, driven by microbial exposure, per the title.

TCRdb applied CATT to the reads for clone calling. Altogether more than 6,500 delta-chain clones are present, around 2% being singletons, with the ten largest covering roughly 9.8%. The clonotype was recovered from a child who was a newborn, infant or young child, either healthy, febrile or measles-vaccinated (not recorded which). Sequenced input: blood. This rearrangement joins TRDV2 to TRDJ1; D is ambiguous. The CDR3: CARDTGKGDKLIF. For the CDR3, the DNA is TGTGCCCGTGACACCGGGAAGGGGGATAAACTCATCTTT.